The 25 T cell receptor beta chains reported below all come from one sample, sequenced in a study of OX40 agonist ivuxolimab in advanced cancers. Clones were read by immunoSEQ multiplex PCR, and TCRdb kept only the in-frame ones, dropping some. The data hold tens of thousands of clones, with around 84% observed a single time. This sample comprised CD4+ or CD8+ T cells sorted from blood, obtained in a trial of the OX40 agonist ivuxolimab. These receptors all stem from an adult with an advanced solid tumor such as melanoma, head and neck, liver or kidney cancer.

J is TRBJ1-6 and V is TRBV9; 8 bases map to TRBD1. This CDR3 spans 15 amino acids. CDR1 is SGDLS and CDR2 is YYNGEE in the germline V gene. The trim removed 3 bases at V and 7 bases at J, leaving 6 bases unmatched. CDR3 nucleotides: TGTGCCAGCAGCGAGCAGGGGGCTGGGAATTCACCCCTCCACTTT. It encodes CASSEQGAGNSPLHF.

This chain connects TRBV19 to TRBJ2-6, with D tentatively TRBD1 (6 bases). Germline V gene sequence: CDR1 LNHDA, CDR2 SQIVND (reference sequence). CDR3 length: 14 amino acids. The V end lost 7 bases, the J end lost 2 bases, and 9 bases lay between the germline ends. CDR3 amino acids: CASMQGTGANVLTF. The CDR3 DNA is TGTGCCAGTATGCAGGGGACTGGGGCCAACGTCCTGACTTTC. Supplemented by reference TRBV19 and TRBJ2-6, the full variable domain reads DGGITQSPKYLFRKEGQNVTLSCEQNLNHDAMYWYRQDPGQGLRLIYYSQIVNDFQKGDIAEGYSVSREKKESFPLTVTSAQKNPTAFYLCASMQGTGANVLTFGAGSRLTVL.

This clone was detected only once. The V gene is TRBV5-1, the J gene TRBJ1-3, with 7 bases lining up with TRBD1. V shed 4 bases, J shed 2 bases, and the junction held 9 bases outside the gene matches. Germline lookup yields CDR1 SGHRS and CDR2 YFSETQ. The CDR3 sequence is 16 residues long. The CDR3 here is CASSPRQGSTGNTIYF. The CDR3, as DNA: TGCGCCAGCAGCCCGAGACAGGGATCGACTGGAAACACCATATATTTT.

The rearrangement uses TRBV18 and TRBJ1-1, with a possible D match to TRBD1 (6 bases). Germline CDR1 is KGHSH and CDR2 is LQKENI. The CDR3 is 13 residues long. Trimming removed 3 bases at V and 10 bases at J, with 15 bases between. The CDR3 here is CASSPTREQGAFF. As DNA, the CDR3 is TGTGCCAGCTCACCCACGCGAGAACAGGGAGCTTTCTTT.

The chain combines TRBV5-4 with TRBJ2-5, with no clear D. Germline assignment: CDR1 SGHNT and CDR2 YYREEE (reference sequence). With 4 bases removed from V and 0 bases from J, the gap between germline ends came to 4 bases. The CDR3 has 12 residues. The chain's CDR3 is CASSLNQETQYF. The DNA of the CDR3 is TGTGCCAGCAGCCTAAACCAAGAGACCCAGTACTTC. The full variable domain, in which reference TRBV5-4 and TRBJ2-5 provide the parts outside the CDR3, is ETGVTQSPTHLIKTRGQQVTLRCSSQSGHNTVSWYQQALGQGPQFIFQYYREEENGRGNFPPRFSGLQFPNYSSELNVNALELDDSALYLCASSLNQETQYFGPGTRLLVL.

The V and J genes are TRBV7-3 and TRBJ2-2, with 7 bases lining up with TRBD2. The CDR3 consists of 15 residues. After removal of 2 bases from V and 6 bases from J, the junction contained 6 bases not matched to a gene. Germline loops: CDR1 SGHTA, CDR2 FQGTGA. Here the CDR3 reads CASSLPGGRSGELFF. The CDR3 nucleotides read TGTGCCAGCAGCTTACCGGGAGGTCGATCCGGGGAGCTGTTTTTT.

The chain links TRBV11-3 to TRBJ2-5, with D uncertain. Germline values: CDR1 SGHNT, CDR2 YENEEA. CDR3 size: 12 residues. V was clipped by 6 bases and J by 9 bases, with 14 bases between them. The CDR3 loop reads CASSRPGLPQYF. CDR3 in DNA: TGTGCCAGCAGTCGCCCCGGTTTACCCCAGTACTTC.

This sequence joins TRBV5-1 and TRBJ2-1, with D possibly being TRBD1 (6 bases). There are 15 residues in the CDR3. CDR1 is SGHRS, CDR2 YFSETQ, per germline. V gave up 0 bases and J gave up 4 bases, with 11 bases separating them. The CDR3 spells CASSLVSGEYNEQFF. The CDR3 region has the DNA TGCGCCAGCAGCTTGGTGTCAGGGGAATACAATGAGCAGTTCTTC. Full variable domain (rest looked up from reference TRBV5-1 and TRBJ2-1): KAGVTQTPRYLIKTRGQQVTLSCSPISGHRSVSWYQQTPGQGLQFLFEYFSETQRNKGNFPGRFSGRQFSNSRSEMNVSTLELGDSALYLCASSLVSGEYNEQFFGPGTRLTVL.

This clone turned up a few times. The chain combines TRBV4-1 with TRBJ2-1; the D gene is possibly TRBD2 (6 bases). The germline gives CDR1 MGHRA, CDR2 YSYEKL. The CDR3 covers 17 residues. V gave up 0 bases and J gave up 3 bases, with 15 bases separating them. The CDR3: CASSQEGRESRYNEQFF. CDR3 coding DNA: TGCGCCAGCAGCCAAGAGGGACGGGAGAGTCGCTACAATGAGCAGTTCTTC.

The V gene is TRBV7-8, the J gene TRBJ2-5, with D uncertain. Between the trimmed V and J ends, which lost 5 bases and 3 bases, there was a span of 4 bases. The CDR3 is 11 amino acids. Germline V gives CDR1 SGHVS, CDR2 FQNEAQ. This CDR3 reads CASSREETQYF. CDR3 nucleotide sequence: TGTGCCAGCAGCCGGGAAGAGACCCAGTACTTC.

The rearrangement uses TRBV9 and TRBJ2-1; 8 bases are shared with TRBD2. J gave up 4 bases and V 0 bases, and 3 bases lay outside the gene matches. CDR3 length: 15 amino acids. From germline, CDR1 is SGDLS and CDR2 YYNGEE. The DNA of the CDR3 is TGTGCCAGCAGCGTAGTCGCGGGAGGTTACAATGAGCAGTTCTTC. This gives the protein CASSVVAGGYNEQFF.

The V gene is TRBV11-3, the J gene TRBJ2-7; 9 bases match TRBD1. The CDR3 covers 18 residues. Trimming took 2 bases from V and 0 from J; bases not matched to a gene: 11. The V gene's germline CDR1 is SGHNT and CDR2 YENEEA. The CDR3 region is CASSLRDRVLTSSYEQYF. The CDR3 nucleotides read TGTGCCAGCAGCTTACGGGACAGGGTCTTGACCTCCTCCTACGAGCAGTACTTC.

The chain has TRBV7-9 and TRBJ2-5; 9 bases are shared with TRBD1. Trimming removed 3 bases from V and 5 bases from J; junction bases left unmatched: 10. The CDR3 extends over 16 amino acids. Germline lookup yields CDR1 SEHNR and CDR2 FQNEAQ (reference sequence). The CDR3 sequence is CASSLGQGTSRETQYF. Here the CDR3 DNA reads TGTGCCAGCAGCTTGGGACAGGGAACTAGTAGGGAGACCCAGTACTTC.

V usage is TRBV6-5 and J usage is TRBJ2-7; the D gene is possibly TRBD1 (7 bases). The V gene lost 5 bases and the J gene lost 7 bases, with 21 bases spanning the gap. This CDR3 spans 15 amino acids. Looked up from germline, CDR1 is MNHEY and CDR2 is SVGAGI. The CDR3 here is CASSRLRQGGGEQYF. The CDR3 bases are TGTGCCAGCAGTCGCTTAAGACAGGGAGGTGGTGAGCAGTACTTC.

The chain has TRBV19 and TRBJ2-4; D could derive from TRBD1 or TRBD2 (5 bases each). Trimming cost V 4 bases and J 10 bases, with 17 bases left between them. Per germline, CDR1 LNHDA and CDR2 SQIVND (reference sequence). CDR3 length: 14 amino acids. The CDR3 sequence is CASSTGALMGIQYF. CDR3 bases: TGTGCCAGTAGTACCGGGGCCCTAATGGGGATTCAGTACTTC.

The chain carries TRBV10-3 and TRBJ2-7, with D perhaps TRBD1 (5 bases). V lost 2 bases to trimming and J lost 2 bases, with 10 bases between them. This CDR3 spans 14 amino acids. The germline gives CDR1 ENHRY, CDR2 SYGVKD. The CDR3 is CAISETGSTYEQYF. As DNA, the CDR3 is TGTGCCATCAGTGAGACAGGTTCCACCTACGAGCAGTACTTC.

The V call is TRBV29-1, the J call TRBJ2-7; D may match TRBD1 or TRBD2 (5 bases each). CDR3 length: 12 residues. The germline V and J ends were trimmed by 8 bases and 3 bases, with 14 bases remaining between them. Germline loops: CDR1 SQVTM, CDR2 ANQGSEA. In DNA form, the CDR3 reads TGCAGCACATCAAGTGGGGGCTACGAGCAGTACTTC. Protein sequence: CSTSSGGYEQYF.

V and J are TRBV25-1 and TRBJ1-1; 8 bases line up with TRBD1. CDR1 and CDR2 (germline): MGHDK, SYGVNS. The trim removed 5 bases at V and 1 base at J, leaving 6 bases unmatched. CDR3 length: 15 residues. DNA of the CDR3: TGTGCCAGCAGTAGGGGGGACAGGACGAACACTGAAGCTTTCTTT. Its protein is CASSRGDRTNTEAFF.

CDR3: CASSQEGLAGGPEQYF. As DNA, the CDR3 is TGCGCCAGCAGCCAAGAAGGACTAGCGGGAGGACCCGAGCAGTACTTC. The V and J genes are TRBV4-3 and TRBJ2-7; 14 bases line up with TRBD2. Germline lookup yields CDR1 LGHNA and CDR2 YSLEER. V lost 0 bases, J lost 6 bases, and 4 bases stayed unmatched. This CDR3 has 16 amino acids.

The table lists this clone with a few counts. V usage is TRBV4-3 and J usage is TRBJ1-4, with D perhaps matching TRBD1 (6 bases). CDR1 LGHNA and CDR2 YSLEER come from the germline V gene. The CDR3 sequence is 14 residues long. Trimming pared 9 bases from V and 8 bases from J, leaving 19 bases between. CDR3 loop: CARNNREGEEKLFF. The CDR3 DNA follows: TGCGCCAGAAATAACAGGGAGGGGGAAGAAAAACTGTTTTTT.

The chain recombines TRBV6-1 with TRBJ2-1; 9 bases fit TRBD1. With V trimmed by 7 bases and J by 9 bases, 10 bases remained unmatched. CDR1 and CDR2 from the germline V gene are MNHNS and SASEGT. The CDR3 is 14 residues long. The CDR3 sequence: CASTRGQGVGEQFF. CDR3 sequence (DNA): TGTGCCAGCACCCGGGGACAGGGAGTGGGTGAGCAGTTCTTC.

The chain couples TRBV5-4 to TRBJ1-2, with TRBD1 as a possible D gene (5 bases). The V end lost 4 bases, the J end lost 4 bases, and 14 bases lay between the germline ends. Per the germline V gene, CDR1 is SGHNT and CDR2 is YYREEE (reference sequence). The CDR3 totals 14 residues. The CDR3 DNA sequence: TGTGCCAGCAGCCCACAAGGGACTTTCTATGGCTACACCTTC. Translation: CASSPQGTFYGYTF. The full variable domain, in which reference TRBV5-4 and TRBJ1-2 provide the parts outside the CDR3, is ETGVTQSPTHLIKTRGQQVTLRCSSQSGHNTVSWYQQALGQGPQFIFQYYREEENGRGNFPPRFSGLQFPNYSSELNVNALELDDSALYLCASSPQGTFYGYTFGSGTRLTVV.

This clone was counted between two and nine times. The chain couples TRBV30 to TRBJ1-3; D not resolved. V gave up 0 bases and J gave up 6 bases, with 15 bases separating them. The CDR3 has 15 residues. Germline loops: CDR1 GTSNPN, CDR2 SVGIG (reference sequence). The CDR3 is CAWSVLGLLENTIYF. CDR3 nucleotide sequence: TGTGCCTGGAGTGTACTCGGCCTCCTGGAAAACACCATATATTTT.

The CDR3 reads CASSPDTEAFF. The CDR3 nucleotides are TGTGCCAGCAGCCCGGACACTGAAGCTTTCTTT. The V call is TRBV2, the J call TRBJ1-1; D gene ambiguous. Trimming removed 6 bases at V and 3 bases at J, with 5 bases between. The length of the CDR3 is 11 residues. In germline, CDR1 is SNHLY, CDR2 FYNNEI.

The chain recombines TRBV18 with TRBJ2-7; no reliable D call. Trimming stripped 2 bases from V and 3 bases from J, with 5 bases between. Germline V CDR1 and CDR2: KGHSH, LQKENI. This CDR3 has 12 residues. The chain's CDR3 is CASSPTLYEQYF. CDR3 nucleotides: TGTGCCAGCTCACCAACCCTCTACGAGCAGTACTTC.